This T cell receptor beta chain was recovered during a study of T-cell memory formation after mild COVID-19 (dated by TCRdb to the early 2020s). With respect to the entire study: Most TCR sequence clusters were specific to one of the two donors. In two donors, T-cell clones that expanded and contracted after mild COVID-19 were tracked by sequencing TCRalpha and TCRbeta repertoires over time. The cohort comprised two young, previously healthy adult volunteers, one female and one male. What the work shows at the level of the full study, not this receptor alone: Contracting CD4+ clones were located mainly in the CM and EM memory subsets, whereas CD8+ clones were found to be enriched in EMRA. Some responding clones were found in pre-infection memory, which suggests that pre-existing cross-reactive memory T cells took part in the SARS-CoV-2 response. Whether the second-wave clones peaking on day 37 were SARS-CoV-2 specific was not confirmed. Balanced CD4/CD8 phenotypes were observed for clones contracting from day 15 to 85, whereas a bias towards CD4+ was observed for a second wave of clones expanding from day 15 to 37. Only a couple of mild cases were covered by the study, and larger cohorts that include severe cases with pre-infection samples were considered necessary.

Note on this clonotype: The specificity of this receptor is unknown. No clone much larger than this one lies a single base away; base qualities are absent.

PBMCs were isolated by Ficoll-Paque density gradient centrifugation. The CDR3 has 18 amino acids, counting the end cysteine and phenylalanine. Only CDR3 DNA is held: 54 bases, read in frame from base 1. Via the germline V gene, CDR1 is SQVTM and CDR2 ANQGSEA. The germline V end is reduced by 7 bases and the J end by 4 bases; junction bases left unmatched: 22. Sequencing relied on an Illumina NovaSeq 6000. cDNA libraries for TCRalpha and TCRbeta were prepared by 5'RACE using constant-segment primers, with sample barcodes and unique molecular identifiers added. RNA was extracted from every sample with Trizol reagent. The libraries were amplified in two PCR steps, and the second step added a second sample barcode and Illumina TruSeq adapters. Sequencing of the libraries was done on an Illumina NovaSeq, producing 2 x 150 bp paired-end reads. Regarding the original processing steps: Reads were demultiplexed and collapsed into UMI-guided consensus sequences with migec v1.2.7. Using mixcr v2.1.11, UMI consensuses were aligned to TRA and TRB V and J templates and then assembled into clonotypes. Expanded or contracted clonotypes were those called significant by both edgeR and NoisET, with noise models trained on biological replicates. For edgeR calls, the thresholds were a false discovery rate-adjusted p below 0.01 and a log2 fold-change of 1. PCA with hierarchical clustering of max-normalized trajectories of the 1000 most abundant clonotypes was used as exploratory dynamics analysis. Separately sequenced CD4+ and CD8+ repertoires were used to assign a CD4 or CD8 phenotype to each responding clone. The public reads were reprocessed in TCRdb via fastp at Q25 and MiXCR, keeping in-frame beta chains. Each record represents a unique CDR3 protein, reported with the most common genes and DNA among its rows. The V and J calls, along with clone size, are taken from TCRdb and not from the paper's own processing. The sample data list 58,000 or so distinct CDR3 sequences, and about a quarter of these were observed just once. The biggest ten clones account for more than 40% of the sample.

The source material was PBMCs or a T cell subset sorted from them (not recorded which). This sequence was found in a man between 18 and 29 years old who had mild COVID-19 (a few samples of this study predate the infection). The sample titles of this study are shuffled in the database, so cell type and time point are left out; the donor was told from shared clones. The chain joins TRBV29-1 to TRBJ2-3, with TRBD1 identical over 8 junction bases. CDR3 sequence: CSGKTQDRAKVWADTQYF. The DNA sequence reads TGCAGCGGGAAAACCCAGGACAGGGCAAAAGTTTGGGCAGATACGCAGTATTTT.